This T cell receptor (beta chain) was identified during a study of CD8+ T cells in alopecia areata. Findings of the study overall: Among the 100 top clones, expanded CD8+ clones, like scalp clonality, were significantly decreased by tofacitinib.

Treatment: oral pan-JAK inhibitor, 5-10 mg twice daily. Trimming left V 6 bases short and J 0 bases short, with 11 bases between. The CDR3 totals 14 residues. Germline CDR1 MNHEY, CDR2 SMNVEV (reference sequence). Turning to this clone: The antigen remains unidentified.

RNA extraction was followed by reverse transcription into cDNA, which acted as the sequencing template. Sequencing used immunoSEQ multiplex PCR; TCRdb keeps in-frame clones, though not all of them. The table records approximately 170,000 clones, approximately 60% of them present only once. This sequence was found in a human donor with alopecia areata. The material sequenced was CD4+ T cells sorted from blood, taken at week 4, from a patient treated with tofacitinib. V is TRBV27 and J is TRBJ2-5, with D perhaps TRBD2 (6 bases). CDR3 DNA sequence: TGTGCCAGCAGGGGAGGACGGCACCAAGAGACCCAGTACTTC. Translating gives CASRGGRHQETQYF.